The 12 T cell receptor beta chains below all came from one sample that was sequenced in a study of patients and donors after allogeneic stem cell transplantation. TCRdb called the RT-PCR reads again in MiXCR, with one record for every CDR3 protein. The sample holds about 960,000 distinct CDR3 sequences, over 15% seen once. The specimen was blood, either unsorted or a sorted T cell fraction (not recorded which). These receptor sequences come from a human donor who was either an allogeneic HSCT recipient or a stem cell or donor lymphocyte infusion donor (not recorded which). It is not recorded whose cells these are; they may come from a transplant donor.

This clonotype has a handful of counts. V and J are TRBV12-3 or TRBV12-4 and TRBJ2-1; 13 bases match TRBD2. Losses at the gene ends were 2 bases for V and 12 bases for J; bases not matched to a gene: 1. The length of the CDR3 is 13 residues. CDR3 loop: CASSLTSGRVQFF. As DNA, the CDR3 is TGTGCCAGCAGTTTAACTAGCGGGAGGGTGCAGTTCTTC.

J is TRBJ1-6 and V is TRBV15; weak D call: TRBD1 (5 bases). The CDR3 has 15 residues. The germline CDR1 and CDR2 sequences are LNHNV and YYDKDF (reference sequence). The V end lost 1 base, the J end lost 7 bases, and 11 bases lay between the germline ends. The CDR3 sequence: CATSRGSGSNSPLHF. CDR3 DNA sequence: TGTGCCACCAGCAGAGGTTCAGGGTCCAATTCACCCCTCCACTTT.

This chain joins TRBV5-1 and TRBJ1-2; 8 bases match TRBD1. The V and J ends lost 5 bases and 8 bases, in that order; junction bases with no gene match: 14. CDR1 is SGHRS and CDR2 is YFSETQ in the germline V gene. The CDR3 has 15 residues. This CDR3 reads CASSSPGTGPGGYTF. The CDR3 bases are TGCGCCAGCAGTTCGCCGGGGACAGGCCCAGGGGGCTACACCTTC. Combining the CDR3 with reference TRBV5-1 and TRBJ1-2 gives the whole variable domain KAGVTQTPRYLIKTRGQQVTLSCSPISGHRSVSWYQQTPGQGLQFLFEYFSETQRNKGNFPGRFSGRQFSNSRSEMNVSTLELGDSALYLCASSSPGTGPGGYTFGSGTRLTVV.

The V call is TRBV20-1, the J call TRBJ2-1, with D possibly called TRBD1 or TRBD2 (6 bases each). Trimming left V 2 bases short and J 8 bases short, with 19 bases between. This CDR3 comprises 15 residues. The germline V gene encodes CDR1 DFQATT and CDR2 SNEGSKA (reference sequence). In DNA, the CDR3 is TGCAGTGCTAGACCCTACAACGGGGGCCTCGATGAGCAGTTCTTC. Translating it yields CSARPYNGGLDEQFF.

The J gene is TRBJ1-3, the V gene TRBV6-5; D not certain. This CDR3 region has 17 residues. Trimming left V 4 bases short and J 5 bases short, with 21 bases between. From germline, CDR1 is MNHEY and CDR2 SVGAGI. CDR3 protein: CASSSDQRVLGRNTIYF. CDR3 coding DNA: TGTGCCAGCAGTTCAGACCAGAGGGTACTGGGGAGAAACACCATATATTTT.

The chain joins TRBV6-5 to TRBJ1-5; D gene ambiguous. V was cut by 2 bases and J by 2 bases, with 13 bases left in between. The germline gives CDR1 MNHEY, CDR2 SVGAGI. The CDR3 spans 16 residues. In DNA, the CDR3 is TGTGCCAGCAGTTACCGGAAACTTCCAGGCAATCAGCCCCAGCATTTT. Amino acid sequence: CASSYRKLPGNQPQHF.

This clonotype has a handful of counts. This chain joins TRBV21-1 and TRBJ2-7; the DNA was not compared with TRBD1, the D call given in the table. TRBV21-1 is described as a pseudogene. This CDR3 comprises 15 residues. The CDR3 loop is CASSKDGQGAIEQYF. DNA for the CDR3: TGTGCCAGCAGCAAAGATGGACAGGGGGCTATCGAGCAGTACTTC.

This clonotype has only one observation. The gene calls are TRBV30 and TRBJ1-3; D gene uncertain. Trimming took off 1 base at V and 0 bases at J, with 13 bases between the two ends. This CDR3 contains 16 residues. The V gene's germline CDR1 is GTSNPN and CDR2 SVGIG (reference sequence). CDR3 sequence (DNA): TGTGCCTGGAGTGCAGGTACCCCGAGCTCTGGAAACACCATATATTTT. It codes for CAWSAGTPSSGNTIYF.

This clonotype was seen only a few times. The chain joins TRBV4-3 to TRBJ1-1; D not resolved. Germline V CDR1 and CDR2: LGHNA, YSLEER. V lost 4 bases and J lost 2, with 8 bases in between. The CDR3 has 13 amino acids. CDR3 in DNA: TGCGCCAGCAGCCCACAACCAAACACTGAAGCTTTCTTT. Translation gives CASSPQPNTEAFF.

The chain carries TRBV20-1 and TRBJ1-5; D perhaps matches TRBD1 (6 bases). V lost 5 bases to trimming and J lost 5 bases, with 13 bases between them. This CDR3 spans 13 amino acids. The V gene's germline CDR1 is DFQATT and CDR2 SNEGSKA (reference sequence). CDR3 in amino acids: CSALDSRHQPQHF. In DNA, the CDR3 is TGCAGTGCTTTGGACAGTCGGCATCAGCCCCAGCATTTT.

The genes are TRBV20-1 and TRBJ2-1; TRBD2 matches 7 bases. The CDR3 extends over 11 amino acids. Germline V CDR1 and CDR2: DFQATT, SNEGSKA (reference sequence). CDR3 in DNA: TGCAGGGGCGACTGGGGGGGTGAGCAGTTCTTC. It codes for CRGDWGGEQFF.

This sequence joins TRBV9 and TRBJ2-3; D gene uncertain. CDR1 SGDLS and CDR2 YYNGEE come from the germline V gene. V was cut by 0 bases and J by 2 bases, with 10 bases left in between. The CDR3 is made up of 15 amino acids. CDR3 loop: CASSVAGRNTDTQYF. CDR3 coding DNA: TGTGCCAGCAGCGTAGCCGGCAGGAACACAGATACGCAGTATTTT.